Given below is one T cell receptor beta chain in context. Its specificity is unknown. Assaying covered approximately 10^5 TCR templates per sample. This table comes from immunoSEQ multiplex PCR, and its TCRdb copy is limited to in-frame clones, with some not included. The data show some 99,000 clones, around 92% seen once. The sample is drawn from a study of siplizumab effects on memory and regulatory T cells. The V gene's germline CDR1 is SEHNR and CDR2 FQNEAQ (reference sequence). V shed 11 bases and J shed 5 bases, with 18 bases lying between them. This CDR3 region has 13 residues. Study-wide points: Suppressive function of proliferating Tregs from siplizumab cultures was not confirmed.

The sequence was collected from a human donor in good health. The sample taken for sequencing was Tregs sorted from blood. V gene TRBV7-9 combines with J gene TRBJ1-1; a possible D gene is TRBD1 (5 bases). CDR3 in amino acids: CAGERQIGTEAFF. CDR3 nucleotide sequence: TGTGCCGGGGAACGACAGATCGGAACTGAAGCTTTCTTT. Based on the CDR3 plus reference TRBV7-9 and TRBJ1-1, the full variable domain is DTGVSQNPRHKITKRGQNVTFRCDPISEHNRLYWYRQTLGQGPEFLTYFQNEAQLEKSRLLSDRFSAERPKGSFSTLEIQRTEQGDSAMYLCAGERQIGTEAFFGQGTRLTVV.